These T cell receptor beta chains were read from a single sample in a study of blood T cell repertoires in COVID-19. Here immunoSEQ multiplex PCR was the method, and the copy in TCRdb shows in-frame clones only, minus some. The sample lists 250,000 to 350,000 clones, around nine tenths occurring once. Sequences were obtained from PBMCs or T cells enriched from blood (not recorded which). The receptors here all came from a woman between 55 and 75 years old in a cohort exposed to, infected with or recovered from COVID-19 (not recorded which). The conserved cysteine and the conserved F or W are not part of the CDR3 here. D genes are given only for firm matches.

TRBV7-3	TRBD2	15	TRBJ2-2	ASSLKGPGGNTGELF
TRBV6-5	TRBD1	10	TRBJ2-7	ASRGQAYEQY
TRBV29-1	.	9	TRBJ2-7	SARGPYEQY
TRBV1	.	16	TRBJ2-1	TSSQDRASGRAYNEQF
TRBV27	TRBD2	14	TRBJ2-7	ASSPYLAGGPYEQY
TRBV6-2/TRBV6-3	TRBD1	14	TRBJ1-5	ASSYSRGLQDQPQH
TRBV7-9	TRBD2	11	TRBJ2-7	ASTGTSAYEQY
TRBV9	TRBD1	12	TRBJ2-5	ASSVGQGVETQY
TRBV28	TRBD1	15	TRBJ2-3	ASRNRDRPSYTDTQY
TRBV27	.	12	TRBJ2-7	ASSHGGEDYEQY
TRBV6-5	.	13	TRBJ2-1	ASTMLRSSYNEQF
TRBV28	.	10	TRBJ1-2	ASSTPTVGYT
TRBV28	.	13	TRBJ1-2	ASSLPAGVDYGYT
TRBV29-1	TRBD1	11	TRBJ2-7	SVVSDRAYEQY
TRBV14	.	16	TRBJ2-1	ASSQVVGKGVGYNEQF
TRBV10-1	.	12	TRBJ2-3	ASSATGRTDTQY
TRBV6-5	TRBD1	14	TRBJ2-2	ASSYSAGGKAGELF
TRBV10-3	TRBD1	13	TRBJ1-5	ATRDSLNSNQPQH
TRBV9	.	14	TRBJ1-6	ASSASRSSYNSPLH
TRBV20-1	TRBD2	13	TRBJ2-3	SASEAGGGTDTQY
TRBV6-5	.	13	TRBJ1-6	ASRSSWQRESPLH
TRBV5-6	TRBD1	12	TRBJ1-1	ASSLPGGNTEAF
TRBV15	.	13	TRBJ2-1	ATSIGTAGYNEQF
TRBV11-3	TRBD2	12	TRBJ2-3	ASSLASGTDTQY
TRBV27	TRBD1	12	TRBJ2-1	ASSLGQGADEQF
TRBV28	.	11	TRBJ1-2	ASSSPGNAGYT
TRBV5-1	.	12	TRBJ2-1	ASSETGTYNEQF
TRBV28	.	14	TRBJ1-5	ASRSPQGSSNQPQH
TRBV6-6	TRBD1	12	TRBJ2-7	ANSWGQGRAEQY
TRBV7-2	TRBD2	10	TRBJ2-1	ASSLGGPGQF
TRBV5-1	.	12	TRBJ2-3	ASSSEGSTDTQY
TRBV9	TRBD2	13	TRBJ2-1	ASSVSGLAGNEQF
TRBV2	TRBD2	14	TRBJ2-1	ASREERGGRYNEQF
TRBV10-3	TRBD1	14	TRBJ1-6	AIRSGSGTANSPLH
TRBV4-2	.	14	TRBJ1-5	ASSPSNGFGNQPQH
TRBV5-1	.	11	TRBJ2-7	ASSFVQGGEQY
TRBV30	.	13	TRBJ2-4	AWSRQGGPKNIQY
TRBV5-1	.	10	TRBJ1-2	ASSNPKGGYT
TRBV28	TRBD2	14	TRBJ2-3	ASSLSSGSRTDTQY
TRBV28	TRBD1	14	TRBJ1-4	ASSLSRGTGDEKLF
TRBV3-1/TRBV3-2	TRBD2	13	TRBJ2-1	ASSPRRASGGEQF
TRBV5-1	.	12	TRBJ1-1	ASSVGGGNTEAF
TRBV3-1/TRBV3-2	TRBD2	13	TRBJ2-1	ASSLRAGGGNEQF
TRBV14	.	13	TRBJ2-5	ASSQDTKGVETQY
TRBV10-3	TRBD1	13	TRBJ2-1	AISGRQGAGNEQF
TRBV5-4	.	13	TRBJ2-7	ASSLPRGTGYEQY
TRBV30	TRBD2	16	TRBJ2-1	AWSDRTSGRPVNNEQF
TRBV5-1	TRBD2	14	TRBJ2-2	ASSPGLAGVPGELF
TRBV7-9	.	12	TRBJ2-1	ASSLSRVGNEQF
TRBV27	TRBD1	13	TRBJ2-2	ASSLNRGQGGELF
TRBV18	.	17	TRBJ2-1	ASSPSRTGATSGYNEQF
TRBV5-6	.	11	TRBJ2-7	ASSLFRAYEQY